This TCR beta chain was documented in a study of shared clonotypes between healthy human individuals. Study as a whole: Used for every donor were three CD4 naive, three CD4 memory, two CD8 naive and one CD8 memory plate. Study-level findings and limits: Only blood samples were collected, and tissue repertoires likely differ. Sharing across four donors was highest in naive CD4 (about 5%) and lowest in memory CD8 (around 0.4%).

About this clone itself: Its specificity is unknown.

Profiled with immunoSEQ multiplex PCR; TCRdb holds only in-frame clones, not every one. This sample has approximately 2.5 million clones; approximately 94% occur once, and the top ten carry more than 0.12%. The V end was cut by 4 bases, the J end by 5 bases, with 9 bases between. Germline V lookup: CDR1 SGDLS, CDR2 YYNGEE. The CDR3 is made up of 13 amino acids. Sequences were obtained from naive CD4+ T cells sorted from blood. As to subset: CD45RA+ positively selected. The rearrangement links TRBV9 to TRBJ1-4; D remains unclear. The receptor's source is a man in his late teens or twenties in good health. The DNA of the CDR3 is TGTGCCAGCAGCTCGGTCCCAAATGAAAAACTGTTTTTT. Translated: CASSSVPNEKLFF.